The sequence of this TCR beta chain was determined in a study of T cell repertoires in aging, cancer and after chemotherapy. Study context: Healthy donor repertoires were recorded over several months to years and showed clear clonal overlap.

Amplification of TCR beta used genomic DNA extracted from peripheral blood. The germline CDR1 and CDR2 sequences are MNHEY and SVGEGT. The CDR3 is 14 residues long. Trimming took 6 bases from V and 2 from J, leaving 13 bases between them. TRB rearrangements spanning V, D and J were amplified using mixed TRB-A/B primers. TCRdb passed the multiplex PCR reads through MiXCR, listing each CDR3 protein once. The sample lists about 6,000 distinct CDR3 sequences, roughly 23% occurring once. Overall study findings and caveats: Age-matched healthy donors had significantly more diverse, less clonal blood TCR repertoires than untreated cancer patients. Loss of evenness, beyond lost richness, contributed to age-related TCR diversity decline in cancer patients.

Relative to its sample, this clonotype is medium-sized (0.01 to 0.1%). Its target is not known. The V gene is TRBV6-2 or TRBV6-3, the J gene TRBJ1-2, with D possibly being TRBD1 (6 bases). This clonotype originated in a human donor in good health. Sequencing used blood. As DNA, the CDR3 is TGTGCCAGCAGGTCCGGGACATCCAACTATGGCTACACCTTC. Amino acids: CASRSGTSNYGYTF.